The clone carrying this TCR beta chain has more than one count but fewer than ten. There are 14 residues in the CDR3. Per the germline V gene, CDR1 is SGHNT and CDR2 is YYREEE (reference sequence). The ends were cut back, 4 bases at V and 1 base at J, with 11 bases in the middle. The data originate from a study of blood T cell repertoires in COVID-19. At the level of the study: COVID-19 samples collected from the United States, Italy and Spain covered acute and convalescent phases. PBMCs, B-cell-depleted T cells, or T cells provided the cDNA or gDNA that made up the material.

Original analysis: For nucleated cells, counts were estimated from reference gene primer amplification. Sequencing used immunoSEQ multiplex PCR; TCRdb keeps in-frame clones, though not all of them. V and J calls and clone size are copied from that table; D and trimming were computed from the DNA. Of about 220,000 clones in the sample, around four fifths were seen once. What was sequenced was PBMCs or T cells enriched from blood (not recorded which). This clonotype was sampled from a woman aged 45-65 years who had been exposed to COVID-19. J is TRBJ1-2 and V is TRBV5-4; TRBD1 is a possible D gene (5 bases). CDR3 sequence (DNA): TGTGCCAGCAGCCCCCGGAGGGGTAACTATGGCTACACCTTC. It specifies CASSPRRGNYGYTF.